These 27 T cell receptor beta chains were all obtained from the same sample, sequenced in a study of beta chain features in type 1 diabetes. As every portion of the isolated RNA was reverse transcribed, the sequencing read expressed TCRB transcripts. Repertoires were generated with immunoSEQ multiplex PCR, while TCRdb's copy carries only in-frame clones and drops some. Of 390,000 or so clones listed, roughly 14% are singletons. Sequenced: naive CD4+ T cells from blood. These receptors originate from a man aged 30 to 39 in good health.

This clone has only a few counts. This rearrangement joins TRBV29-1 to TRBJ2-1; D gene uncertain. With 6 bases removed from V and 5 bases from J, the gap between germline ends came to 8 bases. Germline CDR1 is SQVTM and CDR2 is ANQGSEA. The CDR3 sequence is 11 residues long. CDR3 sequence: CSVSSDNEQFF. In DNA form, the CDR3 reads TGCAGCGTGTCATCTGACAATGAGCAGTTCTTC.

This chain joins TRBV10-3 and TRBJ2-7; D might be TRBD1 (6 bases). The V gene lost 3 bases and the J gene lost 3 bases, with 12 bases spanning the gap. The length of the CDR3 is 14 residues. Germline V gene sequence: CDR1 ENHRY, CDR2 SYGVKD. This chain's CDR3 is CAISEFRGSYEQYF. The CDR3 DNA reads as TGTGCCATCAGTGAATTCAGGGGCAGCTACGAGCAGTACTTC.

The sample holds a few counts of this clone. The rearrangement joins TRBV11-1 to TRBJ2-2; the match to TRBD2 covers 9 bases. Germline V lookup: CDR1 SGHAT, CDR2 FQDESV (reference sequence). The CDR3 runs to 15 residues. J gave up 4 bases and V 5 bases, and 5 bases lay outside the gene matches. The CDR3 DNA sequence: TGTGCCAGCAGCGTACTAGCGGGTGGCACCGGGGAGCTGTTTTTT. Protein: CASSVLAGGTGELFF. The full variable domain, rest sourced from reference TRBV11-1 and TRBJ2-2, is EAEVAQSPRYKITEKSQAVAFWCDPISGHATLYWYRQILGQGPELLVQFQDESVVDDSQLPKDRFSAERLKGVDSTLKIQPAELGDSAMYLCASSVLAGGTGELFFGEGSRLTVL.

There are a few counts of this clone. The V gene is TRBV5-6, the J gene TRBJ2-1; D may be TRBD2 (5 bases). This CDR3 region has 13 residues. Germline CDR1 SGHDT, CDR2 YYEEEE. V lost 5 bases to trimming and J lost 6 bases, with 12 bases between them. The CDR3 protein is CASSSGLVNEQFF. Here the CDR3 DNA reads TGTGCCAGCAGTTCTGGACTGGTCAATGAGCAGTTCTTC.

V and J are TRBV30 and TRBJ2-5; possible D gene TRBD2, 6 bases. The V gene lost 4 bases and the J gene lost 5 bases, with 14 bases spanning the gap. The length of the CDR3 is 13 residues. The germline gives CDR1 GTSNPN, CDR2 SVGIG (reference sequence). CDR3 sequence: CAWTPLAGETQYF. CDR3 coding DNA: TGTGCCTGGACTCCACTAGCTGGGGAGACCCAGTACTTC.

This clone was detected a few times. The chain combines TRBV5-4 with TRBJ2-2, with 7 bases identical to TRBD2. CDR3 size: 15 residues. Per germline, CDR1 SGHNT and CDR2 YYREEE (reference sequence). J was trimmed by 0 bases and V by 4 bases; bases with no gene match: 3. The CDR3 DNA sequence: TGTGCCAGCAGCCGCGGGGGTACGAACACCGGGGAGCTGTTTTTT. This encodes CASSRGGTNTGELFF.

This clone was observed a handful of times. This sequence joins TRBV5-1 and TRBJ2-7; TRBD1 matches 9 bases. Germline assignment: CDR1 SGHRS and CDR2 YFSETQ. The CDR3 has 16 residues. The V gene end was trimmed by 2 bases and the J gene end by 0 bases; junction bases not matched to a gene: 6. The CDR3 sequence: CASSFSTGQGSYEQYF. In nucleotides, the CDR3 is TGCGCCAGCAGCTTCTCTACGGGACAGGGCTCCTACGAGCAGTACTTC.

The chain employs TRBV9 and TRBJ1-3; a possible D gene is TRBD1 (5 bases). This CDR3 spans 17 amino acids. Germline CDR1 and CDR2: SGDLS and YYNGEE. The V end was cut by 1 base, the J end by 1 base, with 15 bases between. The CDR3 sequence: CASSVYDRARSGNTIYF. In nucleotides, the CDR3 is TGTGCCAGCAGCGTATATGACAGAGCGAGGTCTGGAAACACCATATATTTT.

The V and J genes are TRBV15 and TRBJ2-1; D gene uncertain. CDR3 size: 13 residues. V lost 3 bases, J lost 6 bases, and 9 bases lay in between. The germline CDR1 and CDR2 sequences are LNHNV and YYDKDF (reference sequence). CDR3 sequence (DNA): TGTGCCACCAGCAGGGCTTTGGGCAATGAGCAGTTCTTC. Its protein is CATSRALGNEQFF.

The genes are TRBV30 and TRBJ2-3; TRBD1 agrees at 10 bases. The V and J ends lost 4 bases and 2 bases, in that order; junction bases with no gene match: 6. The CDR3 contains 15 residues. CDR1 is GTSNPN, CDR2 SVGIG, per germline (reference sequence). CDR3 protein: CAWNSGQGLTDTQYF. CDR3 coding DNA: TGTGCCTGGAATTCGGGACAGGGGCTCACAGATACGCAGTATTTT.

The V gene is TRBV14, the J gene TRBJ2-2; the D is unclear. V was pared by 7 bases and J by 2 bases, with 11 bases between. Germline V CDR1 and CDR2: SGHDN, FVKESK. This CDR3 region has 14 residues. The CDR3 reads CASTSGPNTGELFF. CDR3 DNA sequence: TGTGCCAGCACATCCGGACCCAACACCGGGGAGCTGTTTTTT.

This clone showed up just a few times. As DNA, the CDR3 is TGTGCCAGCAGCTTAGCCACAGGGAGTAATGAAAAACTGTTTTTT. Encoded protein: CASSLATGSNEKLFF. The rearrangement joins TRBV7-9 to TRBJ1-4, with D possibly TRBD1 on 6 matching bases. V dropped 0 bases and J dropped 4 bases, with 9 bases sitting between them. The CDR3 loop spans 15 amino acids. CDR1 is SEHNR, CDR2 FQNEAQ, per germline (reference sequence).

In this sample, this clone turned up a few times. The V call is TRBV2, the J call TRBJ2-7; D uncertain. V was clipped by 8 bases and J by 2 bases, with 16 bases between them. The CDR3 runs 14 residues. CDR1 is SNHLY, CDR2 FYNNEI, per germline. The CDR3 DNA reads as TGTGCCAGCGGCGGTTCGGCGCCGGCCTACGAGCAGTACTTC. The encoded protein is CASGGSAPAYEQYF.

This clone has just a few counts. The chain links TRBV25-1 to TRBJ2-7; 9 positions agree with TRBD1. This CDR3 comprises 14 residues. Germline CDR1 is MGHDK and CDR2 is SYGVNS. V dropped 6 bases and J dropped 0; count of bases not matched to a gene: 3. CDR3 DNA sequence: TGTGCCAGCAGGGGGGACAGGGACTCCTACGAGCAGTACTTC. As protein: CASRGDRDSYEQYF.

This clone was recorded a few times. This chain connects TRBV5-6 to TRBJ2-2, with D unclear. V lost 2 bases, J lost 8 bases, and 7 bases lay in between. In germline, CDR1 is SGHDT, CDR2 YYEEEE. The CDR3 contains 12 residues. In nucleotides, the CDR3 is TGTGCCAGCAGCTTCCGAGTGGGGGAGCTGTTTTTT. It translates to CASSFRVGELFF.

This clone was seen a handful of times. The V and J genes are TRBV21-1 and TRBJ2-7; the listed D gene, TRBD2, was not tested against the DNA. TRBV21-1 is flagged as a pseudogene. CDR3 length: 16 residues. The CDR3 nucleotides read TGTGCCAGCAGCTCCCGGGAGGGACTAGCGCCGGGAGGGCAGTACGTC. It translates to CASSSREGLAPGGQYV.

The chain carries TRBV19 and TRBJ1-2; D might be TRBD1 (6 bases). Germline CDR1 and CDR2: LNHDA and SQIVND (reference sequence). The germline V and J ends were trimmed by 7 bases and 3 bases, with 15 bases remaining between them. The CDR3 spans 14 residues. The CDR3, as DNA: TGTGCCAGTACCCTTTCAGGGGTTGACTATGGCTACACCTTC. Its translation is CASTLSGVDYGYTF.

This clone was picked up a small number of times. DNA of the CDR3: TGTGCCATCAGTCCTCGGGGCCTCTTAATCACCGGGGAGCTGTTTTTT. Its translation: CAISPRGLLITGELFF. The V and J genes are TRBV10-3 and TRBJ2-2, with D tentatively TRBD1 or TRBD2 (5 bases each). Germline CDR1 reads ENHRY; CDR2 reads SYGVKD. V lost 5 bases and J 4 bases, leaving 17 bases between the germline ends. The CDR3 totals 16 residues.

The chain is built from TRBV7-6 and TRBJ1-2; 7 bases align to TRBD1. The ends lost 5 bases at V and 4 bases at J; junction bases unmatched: 4. The CDR3 runs 13 residues. Germline loops: CDR1 SGHVS, CDR2 FNYEAQ. The CDR3 DNA follows: TGTGCCAGCAGCCCGGGACAGATCTATGGCTACACCTTC. Amino acid sequence: CASSPGQIYGYTF.

This rearrangement joins TRBV15 to TRBJ1-1; D is uncertain. Trimming took 8 bases from V and 0 from J, leaving 10 bases between them. CDR1 is LNHNV and CDR2 is YYDKDF in the germline V gene (reference sequence). The CDR3 consists of 13 residues. The CDR3 loop reads CATLGHMNTEAFF. In DNA form, the CDR3 reads TGTGCCACCCTAGGGCATATGAACACTGAAGCTTTCTTT.

This clone was observed many times. The rearrangement joins TRBV30 to TRBJ2-7; D tentatively fits TRBD1 or TRBD2 (6 bases each). V lost 0 bases and J lost 5, with 11 bases in between. The CDR3 spans 13 residues. Per the germline V gene, CDR1 is GTSNPN and CDR2 is SVGIG (reference sequence). The CDR3 bases are TGTGCCTGGAGTGTAGGGGGGTTCAACGAGCAGTACGTC. It translates to CAWSVGGFNEQYV.

This clone was seen only a few times. This chain connects TRBV25-1 to TRBJ2-1; D tentatively reads TRBD1 or TRBD2 (5 bases each). The CDR3 loop spans 13 amino acids. V was pared by 3 bases and J by 2 bases, with 5 bases between. CDR1 is MGHDK, CDR2 SYGVNS, per germline. CDR3 nucleotide sequence: TGTGCCAGCAGTGAGGGGGCCTACAATGAGCAGTTCTTC. It is translated as CASSEGAYNEQFF.

The chain couples TRBV29-1 to TRBJ2-3, with D unclear. Germline lookup yields CDR1 SQVTM and CDR2 ANQGSEA. Trimming pared 6 bases from V and 2 bases from J, leaving 12 bases between. This CDR3 has 13 residues. DNA of the CDR3: TGCAGCGTCCGGTGTCAATACACAGATACGCAGTATTTT. It specifies CSVRCQYTDTQYF.

The rearrangement uses TRBV28 and TRBJ2-7; 9 bases line up with TRBD2. This CDR3 spans 17 amino acids. V dropped 8 bases and J dropped 3; count of bases not matched to a gene: 17. The germline V gene encodes CDR1 MDHEN and CDR2 SYDVKM. The CDR3 nucleotides are TGTGCCAGCGAGAGGATAGGCGGGAGCGGGGGGTACTACGAGCAGTACTTC. This codes for CASERIGGSGGYYEQYF. Drawing the rest from reference TRBV28 and TRBJ2-7, the complete variable domain is DVKVTQSSRYLVKRTGEKVFLECVQDMDHENMFWYRQDPGLGLRLIYFSYDVKMKEKGDIPEGYSVSREKKERFSLILESASTNQTSMYLCASERIGGSGGYYEQYFGPGTRLTVT.

In its sample, this clone was seen a few times. This chain joins TRBV30 and TRBJ1-4; 8 bases line up with TRBD1. This CDR3 spans 15 amino acids. The V gene end was trimmed by 2 bases and the J gene end by 7 bases; junction bases not matched to a gene: 9. The germline CDR1 and CDR2 sequences are GTSNPN and SVGIG (reference sequence). DNA for the CDR3: TGTGCCTGGAGTACCCGGACAGGGCAAGTTGAAAAACTGTTTTTT. This sequence encodes CAWSTRTGQVEKLFF. The variable domain in full, completed from reference TRBV30 and TRBJ1-4, reads SQTIHQWPATLVQPVGSPLSLECTVEGTSNPNLYWYRQAAGRGLQLLFYSVGIGQISSEVPQNLSASRPQDRQFILSSKKLLLSDSGFYLCAWSTRTGQVEKLFFGSGTQLSVL.

The chain has TRBV5-1 and TRBJ2-1; TRBD2 aligns across 13 bases. The CDR3 is 16 amino acids. CDR1 and CDR2 from the germline V gene are SGHRS and YFSETQ. V gave up 2 bases and J gave up 8 bases; unmatched junction bases: 7. As DNA, the CDR3 is TGCGCCAGCAGCTTTTTACTAGCGGGAGGGTCCTATGAGCAGTTCTTC. Amino acid sequence: CASSFLLAGGSYEQFF.

This rearrangement joins TRBV7-2 to TRBJ2-1; the D is unclear. V was trimmed by 5 bases and J by 6 bases, leaving 14 bases between them. Germline V CDR1 and CDR2: SGHTA, FQGNSA. The CDR3 runs to 14 residues. The CDR3 DNA follows: TGTGCCAGCAGCCCCCGACAAGGGCCCAATGAGCAGTTCTTC. Its protein product is CASSPRQGPNEQFF.